Included here is one T cell receptor (beta chain) sequence, with context. The data were taken from a study of blood T cell repertoires in COVID-19. The overall study: In each case, the material was cDNA or gDNA derived from T cells, B-cell-depleted T cells, or PBMCs.

In the original workflow: Counts of nucleated cells, estimated from reference gene primer amplification, were obtained. Data came from immunoSEQ multiplex PCR; TCRdb stores just in-frame clones and leaves some out. V and J calls and clone size are those listed in that table; D and trimming were worked out from the DNA. The sample yields 200,000 to 300,000 clones, approximately 90% seen once. Source material: PBMCs or T cells enriched from blood (not recorded which). The sequence derives from a man aged 35 to 55 who had recovered from COVID-19.

CDR3 amino acids: CASSDWGLATDEQFF. The CDR3 DNA is TGTGCCAGCAGTGACTGGGGACTAGCGACGGATGAGCAGTTCTTC. The chain uses TRBV6-4 and TRBJ2-1; 10 bases align to TRBD2. Germline-derived CDR1 and CDR2 are MRHNA and SNTAGT. This CDR3 spans 15 amino acids. After removal of 1 base from V and 8 bases from J, the junction contained 5 bases not matched to a gene.